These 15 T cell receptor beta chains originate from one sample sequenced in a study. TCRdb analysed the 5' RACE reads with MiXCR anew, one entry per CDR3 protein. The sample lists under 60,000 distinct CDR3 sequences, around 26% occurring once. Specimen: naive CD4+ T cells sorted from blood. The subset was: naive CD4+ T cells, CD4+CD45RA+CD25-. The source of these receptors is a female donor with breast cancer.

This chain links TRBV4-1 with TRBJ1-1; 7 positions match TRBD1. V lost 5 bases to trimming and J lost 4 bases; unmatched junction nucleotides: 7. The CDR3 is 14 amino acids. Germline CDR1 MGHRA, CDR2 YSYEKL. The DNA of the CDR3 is TGCGCCAGCAGCGCTTTAGGGACAGTCACTGAAGCTTTCTTT. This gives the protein CASSALGTVTEAFF.

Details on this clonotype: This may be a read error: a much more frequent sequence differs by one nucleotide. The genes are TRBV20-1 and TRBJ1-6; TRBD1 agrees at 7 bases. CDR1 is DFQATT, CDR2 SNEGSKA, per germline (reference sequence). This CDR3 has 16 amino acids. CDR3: CGARPPTGTANSPLHF. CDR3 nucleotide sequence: TGCGGTGCTAGACCGCCGACCGGGACAGCCAATTCACCCCTCCACTTT.

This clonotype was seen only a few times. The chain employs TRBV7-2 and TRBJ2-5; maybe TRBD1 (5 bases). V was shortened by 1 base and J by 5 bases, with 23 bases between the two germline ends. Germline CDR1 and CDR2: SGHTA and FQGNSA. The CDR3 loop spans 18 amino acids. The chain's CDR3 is CASSLGGELYLADETQYF. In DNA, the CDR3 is TGTGCCAGCAGCTTAGGGGGCGAGCTTTATCTCGCCGACGAGACCCAGTACTTC.

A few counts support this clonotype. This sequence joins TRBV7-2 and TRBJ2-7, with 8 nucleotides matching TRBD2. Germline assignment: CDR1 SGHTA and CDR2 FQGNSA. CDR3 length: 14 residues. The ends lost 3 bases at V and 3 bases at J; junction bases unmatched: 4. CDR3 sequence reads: CASSFRGGSYEQYF. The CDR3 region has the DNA TGTGCCAGCAGCTTTCGGGGGGGAAGCTACGAGCAGTACTTC.

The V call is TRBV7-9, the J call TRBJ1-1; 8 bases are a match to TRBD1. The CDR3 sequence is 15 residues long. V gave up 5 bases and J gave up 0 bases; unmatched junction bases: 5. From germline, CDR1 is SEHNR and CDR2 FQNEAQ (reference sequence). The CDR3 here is CASSLRQGMNTEAFF. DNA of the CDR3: TGTGCCAGCAGCCTTCGACAGGGGATGAACACTGAAGCTTTCTTT.

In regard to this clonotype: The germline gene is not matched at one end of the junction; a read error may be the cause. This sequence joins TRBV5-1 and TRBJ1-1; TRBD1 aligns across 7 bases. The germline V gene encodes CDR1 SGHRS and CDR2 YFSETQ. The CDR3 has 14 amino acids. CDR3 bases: TGCGCCAGCAGCTTGGCCACAGGGGACACTGAAGCTTGCTTT. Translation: CASSLATGDTEACF.

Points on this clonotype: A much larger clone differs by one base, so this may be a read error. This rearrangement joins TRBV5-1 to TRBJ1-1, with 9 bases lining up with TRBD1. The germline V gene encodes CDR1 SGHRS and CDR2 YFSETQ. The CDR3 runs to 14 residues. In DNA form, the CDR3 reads TGCGCCAGCAGCCGGGGACAGGGCTACACTGAAGCTCTCTTT. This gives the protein CASSRGQGYTEALF.

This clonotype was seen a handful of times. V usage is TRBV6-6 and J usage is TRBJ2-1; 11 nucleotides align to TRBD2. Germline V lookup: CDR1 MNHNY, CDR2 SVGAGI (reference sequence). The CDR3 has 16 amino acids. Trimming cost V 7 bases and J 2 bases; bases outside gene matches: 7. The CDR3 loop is CASTTGLAETYNEQFF. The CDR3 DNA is TGTGCCAGCACTACGGGACTAGCGGAGACCTACAATGAGCAGTTCTTC.

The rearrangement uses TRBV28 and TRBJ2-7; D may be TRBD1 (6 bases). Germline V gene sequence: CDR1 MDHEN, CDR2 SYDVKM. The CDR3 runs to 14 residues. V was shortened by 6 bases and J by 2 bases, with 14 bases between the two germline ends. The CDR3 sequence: CASSSPDRTYEQYF. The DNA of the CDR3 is TGTGCCAGCAGCTCCCCGGACAGAACCTACGAGCAGTACTTC.

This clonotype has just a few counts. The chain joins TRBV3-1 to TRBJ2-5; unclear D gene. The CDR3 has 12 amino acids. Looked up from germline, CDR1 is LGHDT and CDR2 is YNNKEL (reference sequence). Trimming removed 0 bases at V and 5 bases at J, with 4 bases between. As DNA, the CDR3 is TGTGCCAGCAGCCAAGACGCGGAGACCCAGTACTTC. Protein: CASSQDAETQYF.

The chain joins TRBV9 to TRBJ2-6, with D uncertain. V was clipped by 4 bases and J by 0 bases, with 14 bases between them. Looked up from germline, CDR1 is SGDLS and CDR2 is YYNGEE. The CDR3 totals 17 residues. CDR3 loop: CASSREPLISGANVLTF. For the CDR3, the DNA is TGTGCCAGCAGCAGAGAACCACTTATCTCTGGGGCCAACGTCCTGACTTTC.

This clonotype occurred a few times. This CDR3 reads CASKTGAKNIQYF. CDR3 nucleotides: TGTGCCAGCAAAACGGGGGCCAAAAACATTCAGTACTTC. The rearrangement joins TRBV6-2 or TRBV6-3 to TRBJ2-4; a weak D match, TRBD2 (5 bases). CDR1 is MNHEY and CDR2 is SVGEGT in the germline V gene. The CDR3 spans 13 residues. Between the trimmed V and J ends, which lost 7 bases and 1 base, there was a span of 8 bases.

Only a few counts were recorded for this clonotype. The CDR3 reads CAWSSGQGGQPQHF. Written as DNA, the CDR3 is TGTGCCTGGAGCTCTGGACAGGGAGGCCAGCCCCAGCATTTT. This sequence joins TRBV30 and TRBJ1-5; TRBD1 agrees at 8 bases. V shed 3 bases, J shed 7 bases, and the junction held 8 bases outside the gene matches. The CDR3 extends over 14 amino acids. The germline V gene encodes CDR1 GTSNPN and CDR2 SVGIG (reference sequence).

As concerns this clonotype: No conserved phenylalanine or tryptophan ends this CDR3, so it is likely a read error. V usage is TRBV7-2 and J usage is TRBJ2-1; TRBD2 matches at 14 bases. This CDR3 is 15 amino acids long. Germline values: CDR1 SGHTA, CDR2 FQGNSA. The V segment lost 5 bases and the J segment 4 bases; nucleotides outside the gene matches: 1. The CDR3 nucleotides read TGTGCCAGCAGCGGGACTAGCGGGGGATACAATGAGCAGTTCCTC. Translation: CASSGTSGGYNEQFL.

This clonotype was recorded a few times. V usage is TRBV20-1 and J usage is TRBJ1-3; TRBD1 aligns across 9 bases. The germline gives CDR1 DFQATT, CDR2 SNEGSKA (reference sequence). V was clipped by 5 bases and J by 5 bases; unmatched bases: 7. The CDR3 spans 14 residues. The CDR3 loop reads CSAPTYRGRNTIYF. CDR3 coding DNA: TGCAGTGCTCCTACCTACAGGGGGCGAAACACCATATATTTT.